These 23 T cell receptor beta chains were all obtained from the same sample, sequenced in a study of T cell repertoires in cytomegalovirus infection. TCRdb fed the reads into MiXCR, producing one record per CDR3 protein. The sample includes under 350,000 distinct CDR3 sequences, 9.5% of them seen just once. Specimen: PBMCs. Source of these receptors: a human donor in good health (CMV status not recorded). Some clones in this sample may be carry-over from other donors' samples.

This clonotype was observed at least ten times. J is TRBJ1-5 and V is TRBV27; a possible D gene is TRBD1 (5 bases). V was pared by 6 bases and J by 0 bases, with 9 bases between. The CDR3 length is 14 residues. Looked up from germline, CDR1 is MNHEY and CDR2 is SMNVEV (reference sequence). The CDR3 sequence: CASRPGYSNQPQHF. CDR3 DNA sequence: TGTGCCAGCAGACCAGGGTATAGCAATCAGCCCCAGCATTTT.

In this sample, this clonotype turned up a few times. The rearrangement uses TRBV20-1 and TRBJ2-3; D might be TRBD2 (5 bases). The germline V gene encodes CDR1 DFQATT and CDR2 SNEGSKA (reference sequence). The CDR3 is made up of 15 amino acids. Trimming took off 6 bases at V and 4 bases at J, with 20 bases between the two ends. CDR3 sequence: CSADERAFGADTQYF. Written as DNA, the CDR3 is TGCAGTGCCGACGAGAGGGCTTTCGGAGCAGATACGCAGTATTTT.

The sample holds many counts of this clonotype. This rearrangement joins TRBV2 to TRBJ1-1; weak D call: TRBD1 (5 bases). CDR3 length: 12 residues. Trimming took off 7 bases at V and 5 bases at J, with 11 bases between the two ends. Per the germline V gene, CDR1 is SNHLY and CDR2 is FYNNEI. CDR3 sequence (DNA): TGTGCCAGCACATACGGGGGAACTGAAGCTTTCTTT. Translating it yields CASTYGGTEAFF.

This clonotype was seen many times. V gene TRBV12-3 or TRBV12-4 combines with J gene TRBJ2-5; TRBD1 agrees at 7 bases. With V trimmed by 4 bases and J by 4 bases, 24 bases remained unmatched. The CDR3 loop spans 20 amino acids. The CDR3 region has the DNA TGTGCCAGCAGTTGGAAGACCCTTCTTGGTAGGAGACAGGGTGGAGAGACCCAGTACTTC. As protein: CASSWKTLLGRRQGGETQYF.

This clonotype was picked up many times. The CDR3 region is CSAMDRASSYEQYF. As DNA, the CDR3 is TGCAGTGCTATGGACAGGGCAAGCTCCTACGAGCAGTACTTC. This chain uses TRBV20-1 with TRBJ2-7, with 8 bases aligning to TRBD1. This CDR3 has 14 amino acids. CDR1 DFQATT and CDR2 SNEGSKA come from the germline V gene (reference sequence). Trimming at V came to 4 bases and at J to 0 bases, leaving 5 bases not matched to a gene.

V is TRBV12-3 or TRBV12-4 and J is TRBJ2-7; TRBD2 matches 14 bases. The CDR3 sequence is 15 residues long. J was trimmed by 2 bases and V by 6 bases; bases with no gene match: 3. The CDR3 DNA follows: TGTGCCAGCAGGCGGACTAGCGGGAGGACCTACGAGCAGTACTTC. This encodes CASRRTSGRTYEQYF.

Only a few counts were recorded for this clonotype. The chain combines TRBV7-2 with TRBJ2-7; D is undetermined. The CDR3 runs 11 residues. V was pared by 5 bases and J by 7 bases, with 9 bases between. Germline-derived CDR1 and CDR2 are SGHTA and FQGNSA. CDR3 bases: TGTGCCAGCAGCCCCCAGATTGAGCAGTACTTC. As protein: CASSPQIEQYF. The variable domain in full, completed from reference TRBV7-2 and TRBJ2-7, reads GAGVSQSPSNKVTEKGKDVELRCDPISGHTALYWYRQSLGQGLEFLIYFQGNSAPDKSGLPSDRFSAERTGGSVSTLTIQRTQQEDSAVYLCASSPQIEQYFGPGTRLTVT.

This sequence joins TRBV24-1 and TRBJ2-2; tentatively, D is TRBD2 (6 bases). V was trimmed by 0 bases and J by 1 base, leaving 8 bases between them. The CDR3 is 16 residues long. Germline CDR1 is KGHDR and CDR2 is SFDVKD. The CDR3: CATSDLRGKNTGELFF. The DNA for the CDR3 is TGTGCCACCAGTGATTTGCGCGGGAAGAACACCGGGGAGCTGTTTTTT.

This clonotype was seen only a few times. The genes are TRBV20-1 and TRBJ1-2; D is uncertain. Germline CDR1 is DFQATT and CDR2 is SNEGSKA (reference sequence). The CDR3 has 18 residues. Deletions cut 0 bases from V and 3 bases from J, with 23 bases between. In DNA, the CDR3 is TGCAGTGCTAGAGATCCCGTTACCAAGGGCCGGTACGACTATGGCTACACCTTC. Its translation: CSARDPVTKGRYDYGYTF.

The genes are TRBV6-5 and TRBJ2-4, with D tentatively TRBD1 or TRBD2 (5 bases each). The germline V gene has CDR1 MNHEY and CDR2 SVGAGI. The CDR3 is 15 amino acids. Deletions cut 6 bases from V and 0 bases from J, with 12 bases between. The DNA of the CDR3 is TGTGCCAGCAGCCAGGGACCCCTAGCCAAAAACATTCAGTACTTC. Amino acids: CASSQGPLAKNIQYF.

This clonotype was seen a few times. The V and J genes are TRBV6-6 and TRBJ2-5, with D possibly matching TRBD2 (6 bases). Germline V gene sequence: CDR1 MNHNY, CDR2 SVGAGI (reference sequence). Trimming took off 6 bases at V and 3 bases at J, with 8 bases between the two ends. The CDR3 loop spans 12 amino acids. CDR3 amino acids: CASRTGEETQYF. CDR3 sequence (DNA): TGTGCCAGCAGGACGGGAGAAGAGACCCAGTACTTC.

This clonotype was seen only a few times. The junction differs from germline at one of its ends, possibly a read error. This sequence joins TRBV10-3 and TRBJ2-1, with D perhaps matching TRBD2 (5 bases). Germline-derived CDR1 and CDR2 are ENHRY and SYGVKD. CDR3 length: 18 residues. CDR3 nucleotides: TGTGCCATCAGTGAGTCTCCGAAGCCCCCGGAGGCGGGCCTGCCCATAGTCTTC. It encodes CAISESPKPPEAGLPIVF.

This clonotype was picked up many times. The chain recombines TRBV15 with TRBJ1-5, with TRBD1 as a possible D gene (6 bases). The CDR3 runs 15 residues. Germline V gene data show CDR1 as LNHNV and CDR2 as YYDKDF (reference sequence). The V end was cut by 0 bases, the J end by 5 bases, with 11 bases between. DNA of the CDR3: TGTGCCACCAGCAGAGATACAGGGATGGATCAGCCCCAGCATTTT. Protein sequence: CATSRDTGMDQPQHF.

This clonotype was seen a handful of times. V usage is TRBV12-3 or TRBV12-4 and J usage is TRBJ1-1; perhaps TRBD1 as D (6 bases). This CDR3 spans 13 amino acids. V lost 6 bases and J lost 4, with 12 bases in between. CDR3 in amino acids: CASRQGRATEAFF. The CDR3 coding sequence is TGTGCCAGCAGACAGGGCAGGGCCACTGAAGCTTTCTTT.

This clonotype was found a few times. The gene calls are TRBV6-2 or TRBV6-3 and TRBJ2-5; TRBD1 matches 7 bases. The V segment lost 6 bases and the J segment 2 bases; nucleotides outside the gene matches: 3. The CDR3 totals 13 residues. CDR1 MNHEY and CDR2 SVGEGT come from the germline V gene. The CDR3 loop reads CASRRTGQETQYF. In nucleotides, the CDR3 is TGTGCCAGCAGAAGGACAGGACAAGAGACCCAGTACTTC.

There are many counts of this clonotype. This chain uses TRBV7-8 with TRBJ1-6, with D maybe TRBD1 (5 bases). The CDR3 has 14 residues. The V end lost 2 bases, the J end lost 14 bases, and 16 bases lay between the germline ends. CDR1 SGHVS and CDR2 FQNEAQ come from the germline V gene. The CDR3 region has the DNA TGTGCCAGCAGCTTATCGCATGGGGGAGAGACCCTCCACTTT. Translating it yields CASSLSHGGETLHF.

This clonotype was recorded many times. CDR3 region: CASLNLRQGQNTIYF. As DNA, the CDR3 is TGTGCCAGCCTAAACCTTCGGCAGGGTCAAAACACCATATATTTT. The rearrangement uses TRBV19 and TRBJ1-3; TRBD1 might be the D (5 bases). The V end lost 9 bases, the J end lost 6 bases, and 21 bases lay between the germline ends. The CDR3 has 15 amino acids. Germline lookup yields CDR1 LNHDA and CDR2 SQIVND (reference sequence).

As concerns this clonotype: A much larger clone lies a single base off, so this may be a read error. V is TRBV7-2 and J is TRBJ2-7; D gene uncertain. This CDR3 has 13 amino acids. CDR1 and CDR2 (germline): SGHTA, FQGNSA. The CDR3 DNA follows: TGTGACAGCAGCCGACCCAGCTCCTACGAGCAGTACTTC. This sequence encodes CDSSRPSSYEQYF.

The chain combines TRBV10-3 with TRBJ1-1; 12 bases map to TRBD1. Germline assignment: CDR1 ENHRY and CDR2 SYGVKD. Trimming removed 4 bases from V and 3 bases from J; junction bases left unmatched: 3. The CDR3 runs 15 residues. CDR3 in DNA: TGTGCCATCAGTGGGGACAGGGGGCAGTACACTGAAGCTTTCTTT. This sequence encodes CAISGDRGQYTEAFF.

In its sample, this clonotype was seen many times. CDR3 sequence: CASSYSGGGHLGISYNEQFF. The CDR3 DNA sequence: TGTGCCAGCAGTTACTCGGGGGGTGGCCATTTAGGAATCTCCTACAATGAGCAGTTCTTC. The chain links TRBV6-6 to TRBJ2-1; a possible D gene is TRBD2 (6 bases). The CDR3 is 20 amino acids. Germline assignment: CDR1 MNHNY and CDR2 SVGAGI (reference sequence). The V and J ends lost 0 bases and 0 bases respectively, with 21 bases between them.

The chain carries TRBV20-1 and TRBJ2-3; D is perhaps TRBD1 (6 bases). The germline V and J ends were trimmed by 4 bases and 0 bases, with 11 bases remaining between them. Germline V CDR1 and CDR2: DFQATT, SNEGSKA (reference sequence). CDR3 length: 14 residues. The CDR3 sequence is CSATRGPSTDTQYF. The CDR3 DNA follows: TGCAGTGCTACCAGGGGACCCAGCACAGATACGCAGTATTTT.

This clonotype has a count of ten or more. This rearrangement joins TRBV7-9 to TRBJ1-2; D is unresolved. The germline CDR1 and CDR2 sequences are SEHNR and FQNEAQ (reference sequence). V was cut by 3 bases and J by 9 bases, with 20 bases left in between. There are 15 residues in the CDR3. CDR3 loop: CASSFNSGRQLRYTF. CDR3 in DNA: TGTGCCAGCAGCTTTAACTCAGGACGACAATTGCGCTACACCTTC.

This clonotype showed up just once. The DNA of the CDR3 is TGCAGTGCCATACCGGGACAGGGGTCCTACAATGAGCAGTTCTTC. Protein sequence: CSAIPGQGSYNEQFF. V usage is TRBV20-1 and J usage is TRBJ2-1, with 10 nucleotides matching TRBD1. The CDR3 is 15 amino acids. Germline V gives CDR1 DFQATT, CDR2 SNEGSKA (reference sequence). V shed 6 bases, J shed 1 base, and the junction held 6 bases outside the gene matches.